These 15 T cell receptor beta chains came from one sample sequenced in a study of control samples from healthy donors and cancer patients. Produced via immunoSEQ multiplex PCR; TCRdb's table is partial and in-frame only. The sample shows around 92,000 clones, roughly 82% of them seen only once. Specimen: blood. Receptor source: a man aged 55-75 years in good health.

The genes are TRBV19 and TRBJ2-3; TRBD1 is a possible D gene (5 bases). CDR3 size: 14 residues. The V gene's germline CDR1 is LNHDA and CDR2 SQIVND (reference sequence). Trimming took 3 bases from V and 1 from J, leaving 8 bases between them. CDR3 nucleotides: TGTGCCAGTAGTATGCGCAGGGGCACAGATACGCAGTATTTT. This gives the protein CASSMRRGTDTQYF.

The chain uses TRBV12-3 or TRBV12-4 and TRBJ2-5; D perhaps matches TRBD1 (6 bases). The V gene lost 3 bases and the J gene lost 4 bases, with 9 bases spanning the gap. There are 13 residues in the CDR3. The DNA of the CDR3 is TGTGCCAGCAGTTTTGCAGGGGTAGAGACCCAGTACTTC. Its protein is CASSFAGVETQYF.

V and J are TRBV21-1 and TRBJ2-3; the D call of TRBD2 is as the table states it, not checked on the DNA. TRBV21-1 is recorded as a pseudogene. The CDR3 runs 16 residues. The CDR3 spells CASSILLAGGPDTQYF. In nucleotides, the CDR3 is TGTGCCAGCAGCATCTTACTAGCGGGGGGGCCCGATACGCAGTATTTT.

This clone was seen repeatedly, ten times or more. Other DNA sequences of this sample code for an identical CDR3. The gene calls are TRBV20-1 and TRBJ2-7; D is undetermined. Germline assignment: CDR1 DFQATT and CDR2 SNEGSKA (reference sequence). CDR3 size: 9 residues. The V end lost 5 bases, the J end lost 7 bases, and 6 bases lay between the germline ends. The CDR3 sequence: CSAGVEQYF. DNA for the CDR3: TGCAGTGCTGGGGTTGAGCAGTACTTC.

This rearrangement joins TRBV11-2 to TRBJ1-1; tentative D call: TRBD1 (6 bases). The germline gives CDR1 SGHAT, CDR2 FQNNGV. This CDR3 spans 17 amino acids. The V gene lost 5 bases and the J gene lost 4 bases, with 23 bases spanning the gap. CDR3 protein: CASSPGYEGRGVTEAFF. CDR3 in DNA: TGTGCCAGCAGCCCTGGCTATGAAGGCAGGGGTGTCACTGAAGCTTTCTTT.

The chain couples TRBV15 to TRBJ2-7; D remains unclear. V dropped 0 bases and J dropped 2 bases, with 14 bases sitting between them. Germline CDR1 LNHNV, CDR2 YYDKDF (reference sequence). This CDR3 is 16 amino acids long. This CDR3 reads CATSRDRAALTYEQYF. DNA of the CDR3: TGTGCCACCAGCAGAGATAGGGCAGCTCTAACCTACGAGCAGTACTTC.

The chain carries TRBV5-6 and TRBJ2-7, with D perhaps TRBD2 (6 bases). CDR1 is SGHDT, CDR2 YYEEEE, per germline. The CDR3 extends over 16 amino acids. Trimming cost V 1 base and J 3 bases, with 17 bases left between them. DNA for the CDR3: TGTGCCAGCAGCTTGTGGGGCCCGGGGACTTACTACGAGCAGTACTTC. Its translation is CASSLWGPGTYYEQYF.

V is TRBV27 and J is TRBJ1-1; D is unclear. The germline V gene has CDR1 MNHEY and CDR2 SMNVEV (reference sequence). CDR3 length equals 18 residues. Between the trimmed V and J ends, which lost 5 bases and 2 bases, there was a span of 24 bases. The CDR3 DNA sequence: TGTGCCAGCAGTCTTAGAGGTCTCGGCCGGGAGGGTAACACTGAAGCTTTCTTT. It specifies CASSLRGLGREGNTEAFF.

In regard to this clone: At one of its ends the junction is not consistent with the germline gene, which may arise from a read error. J is TRBJ2-5 and V is TRBV5-5; D not resolved. The CDR3 covers 13 residues. Germline CDR1 SGHKS, CDR2 YYEKEE (reference sequence). The CDR3 region has the DNA TGTGCCAGCAGTTTGGGTAGGGAAGAGACCCAGTACTTC. It codes for CASSLGREETQYF.

The rearrangement uses TRBV2 and TRBJ1-2, with TRBD1 identical over 7 bases. Trimming cost V 4 bases and J 6 bases; bases outside gene matches: 8. This CDR3 has 14 residues. Germline V CDR1 and CDR2: SNHLY, FYNNEI. The CDR3 coding sequence is TGTGCCAGCAGTGGGCAGGGGGGATTGGATGGCTACACCTTC. It is translated as CASSGQGGLDGYTF.

This chain links TRBV30 with TRBJ1-4, with a weak D call TRBD1 (6 bases). The CDR3 runs 14 residues. Germline V lookup: CDR1 GTSNPN, CDR2 SVGIG (reference sequence). Trimming pared 4 bases from V and 0 bases from J, leaving 9 bases between. CDR3 bases: TGTGCCTGGAACAGGGTGGCAACTAATGAAAAACTGTTTTTT. Translating gives CAWNRVATNEKLFF.

The chain uses TRBV5-1 and TRBJ2-1, with D perhaps TRBD2 (6 bases). V lost 4 bases and J 7 bases, leaving 9 bases between the germline ends. Germline CDR1 and CDR2: SGHRS and YFSETQ. The CDR3 has 12 residues. The CDR3: CASSVTRNEQFF. The DNA of the CDR3 is TGCGCCAGCAGCGTGACTAGGAATGAGCAGTTCTTC.

The chain links TRBV4-1 to TRBJ2-3, with D possibly being TRBD1 or TRBD2 (5 bases each). CDR1 is MGHRA and CDR2 is YSYEKL in the germline V gene. This CDR3 is 18 amino acids long. V lost 1 base, J lost 0 bases, and 17 bases lay in between. The CDR3 nucleotides are TGCGCCAGCAGCCAAGCGACGGGGACGGTGACTAGCACAGATACGCAGTATTTT. This gives the protein CASSQATGTVTSTDTQYF.

The chain uses TRBV14 and TRBJ2-1; D perhaps matches TRBD2 (6 bases). The germline V and J ends were trimmed by 3 bases and 2 bases, with 23 bases remaining between them. CDR1 SGHDN and CDR2 FVKESK come from the germline V gene. This CDR3 has 19 amino acids. DNA of the CDR3: TGTGCCAGCAGCCAGAAAGGGAGTTTATCTTGGGGGGCCTACAATGAGCAGTTCTTC. This sequence encodes CASSQKGSLSWGAYNEQFF.

The CDR3 DNA sequence: TGTGCCAGCAGTTTATCATCCTGGGTCTCTGGGGCCAACGTCCTGACTTTC. It translates to CASSLSSWVSGANVLTF. This chain connects TRBV27 to TRBJ2-6; D is undetermined. This CDR3 region has 17 residues. V dropped 0 bases and J dropped 0 bases, with 9 bases sitting between them. CDR1 is MNHEY, CDR2 SMNVEV, per germline (reference sequence).